This T cell receptor beta chain came from a study of cytomegalovirus exposure and HLA in healthy donors. This clone was observed once. Its antigen is currently unknown. Study results and caveats: More clonal expansion characterized HLA-associated TCR beta chains than equally common others in a later analysis. The study designated roughly 160 TCR beta chains cytomegalovirus-associated.

Germline-derived CDR1 and CDR2 are SGHVS and FNYEAQ. CDR3 length: 15 amino acids. The germline V and J ends were trimmed by 3 bases and 8 bases, with 16 bases remaining between them. Primers: 60 Vbeta forward and 13 Jbeta reverse. TCRdb's table, derived via immunoSEQ multiplex PCR, lists solely in-frame clones and lacks some. The sample yields roughly 170,000 clones, less than 80% seen once. The chain employs TRBV7-6 and TRBJ1-4; no definite D call. The sample comprised PBMCs. The receptor was derived from a female donor in good health and CMV-seronegative. The CDR3 protein is CASSFTGKNGEKLFF. CDR3 DNA sequence: TGTGCCAGCAGCTTCACGGGGAAGAATGGGGAAAAACTGTTTTTT.